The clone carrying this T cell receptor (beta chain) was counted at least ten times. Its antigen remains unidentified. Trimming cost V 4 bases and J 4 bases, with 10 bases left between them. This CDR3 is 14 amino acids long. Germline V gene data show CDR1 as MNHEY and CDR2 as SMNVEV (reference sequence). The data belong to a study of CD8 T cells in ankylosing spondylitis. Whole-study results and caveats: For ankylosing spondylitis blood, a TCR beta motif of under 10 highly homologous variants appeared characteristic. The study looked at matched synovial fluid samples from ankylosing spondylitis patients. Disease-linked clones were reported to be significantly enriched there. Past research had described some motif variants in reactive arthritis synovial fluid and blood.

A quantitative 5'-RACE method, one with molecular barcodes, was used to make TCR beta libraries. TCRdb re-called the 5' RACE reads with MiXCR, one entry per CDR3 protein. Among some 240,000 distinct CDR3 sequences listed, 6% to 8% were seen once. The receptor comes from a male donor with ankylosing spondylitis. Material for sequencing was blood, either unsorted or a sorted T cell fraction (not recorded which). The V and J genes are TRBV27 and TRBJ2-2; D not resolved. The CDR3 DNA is TGTGCCAGCAGTTCCTTAATCGCCACCGGGGAGCTGTTTTTT. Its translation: CASSSLIATGELFF.